The 8 T cell receptor beta chains presented below share a single source sample, sequenced in a study of shared clonotypes between healthy human individuals. Profiling relied on immunoSEQ multiplex PCR, and the TCRdb table lists in-frame clones only, not all of them. The sample consists of some 1,100,000 clones, 75% to 80% of them appearing once. Sequenced material: memory CD4+ T cells from PBMCs. Subset indicated: CD45RA-negative fraction. The origin of the receptors is a man between 18 and 35 years old in good health. Some clones in this sample may be carry-over from other donors' samples.

V usage is TRBV28 and J usage is TRBJ1-3; D may be TRBD1 (5 bases). The CDR3 is made up of 14 amino acids. The V end was cut by 0 bases, the J end by 6 bases, with 9 bases between. The germline V gene has CDR1 MDHEN and CDR2 SYDVKM. In DNA, the CDR3 is TGTGCCAGCAGTTTATGGGCAGGGCCAAACACCATATATTTT. It encodes CASSLWAGPNTIYF.

The chain links TRBV5-1 to TRBJ2-3; no reliable D call. Trimming stripped 1 base from V and 1 base from J, with 10 bases between. The CDR3 is 15 amino acids. Germline V gives CDR1 SGHRS, CDR2 YFSETQ. The CDR3 DNA is TGCGCCAGCAGCTTGTTCGGTATCGGCACAGATACGCAGTATTTT. It codes for CASSLFGIGTDTQYF.

The gene calls are TRBV5-4 and TRBJ2-3; possibly TRBD2 for D (5 bases). Germline CDR1 reads SGHNT; CDR2 reads YYREEE (reference sequence). The CDR3 consists of 15 residues. The V end lost 4 bases, the J end lost 0 bases, and 12 bases lay between the germline ends. For the CDR3, the DNA is TGTGCCAGCAGCCGAGGAGGCCCTAGCACAGATACGCAGTATTTT. Its translation: CASSRGGPSTDTQYF.

This chain uses TRBV29-1 with TRBJ1-1; D possibly corresponds to TRBD1 (6 bases). This CDR3 is built from 14 residues. CDR1 and CDR2 from the germline V gene are SQVTM and ANQGSEA. Trimming removed 7 bases from V and 3 bases from J, with 18 bases in between. For the CDR3, the DNA is TGCAGCGCCAGAATGGGGGCTTTAGACACTGAAGCTTTCTTT. Translating gives CSARMGALDTEAFF.

V usage is TRBV5-1 and J usage is TRBJ2-2, with D possibly TRBD2 on 6 matching bases. V was pared by 0 bases and J by 6 bases, with 15 bases between. This CDR3 contains 16 residues. Germline CDR1 and CDR2: SGHRS and YFSETQ. The CDR3 DNA reads as TGCGCCAGCAGCTTGGAAGGACCGGGGGAGGCCGGGGAGCTGTTTTTT. Translation: CASSLEGPGEAGELFF.

As to this clone: It is likely a read error, because the conserved phenylalanine at the end of the CDR3 is missing. Because the CDR3's place on the DNA is in doubt, the DNA is left out and the CDR3 is given as listed by TCRdb. The chain uses TRBV21-1 and TRBJ1-2. TRBV21-1 is reported as a pseudogene. The CDR3 is made up of 8 amino acids, end residues included. CDR3: CASSKGVQ.

The rearrangement joins TRBV5-4 to TRBJ2-7; D possibly corresponds to TRBD1 (5 bases). V was pared by 2 bases and J by 2 bases, with 17 bases between. In germline, CDR1 is SGHNT, CDR2 YYREEE (reference sequence). This CDR3 is 16 amino acids long. Here the CDR3 DNA reads TGTGCCAGCAGCTTTCTTGCCTGGGCAGGGCCCTACGAGCAGTACTTC. This encodes CASSFLAWAGPYEQYF. Variable domain in full (rest from reference TRBV5-4 and TRBJ2-7): ETGVTQSPTHLIKTRGQQVTLRCSSQSGHNTVSWYQQALGQGPQFIFQYYREEENGRGNFPPRFSGLQFPNYSSELNVNALELDDSALYLCASSFLAWAGPYEQYFGPGTRLTVT.

CDR3: CASRPRTTTGSHTEAFF. The CDR3 nucleotides are TGTGCCAGCAGACCAAGGACCACCACAGGGTCGCACACTGAAGCTTTCTTT. The rearrangement links TRBV7-2 to TRBJ1-1; possibly TRBD1 for D (6 bases). Germline V gene data show CDR1 as SGHTA and CDR2 as FQGNSA. This CDR3 comprises 17 residues. V was shortened by 6 bases and J by 3 bases, with 23 bases between the two germline ends.